Shown below are 29 T cell receptor beta chains from a single sample sequenced in a study of low-dose radiotherapy and immunotherapy resistance in tumors. TCR amplification involved 20 to 25 PCR cycles with a constant-region primer and V-primer adapter. Using its own MiXCR run on the reads, TCRdb lists one record per CDR3 protein. The sample yields tens of thousands of distinct CDR3 sequences, about an eighth seen once. Time point meaning: before trial treatment. The sample consisted of PBMCs, taken before treatment. These receptor sequences come from a female donor with ovarian cancer.

On this clonotype: With a far larger clone one base away, a read error is the likely cause. The chain employs TRBV29-1 and TRBJ2-7; weak D call: TRBD2 (8 bases). The CDR3 totals 14 residues. The V gene lost 7 bases and the J gene lost 7 bases, with 23 bases spanning the gap. CDR1 and CDR2 (germline): SQVTM, ANQGSEA. The CDR3 bases are TGCAGCGCCGGCACTAGCGGAGGGGGCAATGAGCAGTACTTC. It specifies CSAGTSGGGNEQYF.

This clonotype was recorded many times. The chain recombines TRBV12-3 or TRBV12-4 with TRBJ1-6, with 9 positions matching TRBD1. The CDR3 totals 14 residues. V shed 4 bases, J shed 9 bases, and the junction held 4 bases outside the gene matches. DNA of the CDR3: TGTGCCAGCAGTTCTGGGACAGGGACTTCACCCCTCCACTTT. Translated, it gives CASSSGTGTSPLHF.

This clonotype was picked up many times. The chain joins TRBV10-3 to TRBJ1-1; 8 bases agree with TRBD1. Germline V CDR1 and CDR2: ENHRY, SYGVKD. Unmatched junction bases numbered 11, after V lost 6 bases and J lost 2 bases. The CDR3 is 16 residues long. CDR3 in DNA: TGTGCCATCAGGGAGACTCCGACAGGGGATAACACTGAAGCTTTCTTT. This gives the protein CAIRETPTGDNTEAFF.

This clonotype was detected ten times or more. The chain joins TRBV7-2 to TRBJ2-2, with D unresolved. The germline CDR1 and CDR2 sequences are SGHTA and FQGNSA. Trimming took off 5 bases at V and 7 bases at J, with 14 bases between the two ends. This CDR3 is 14 amino acids long. CDR3 region: CASSPGPFLGELFF. The CDR3, as DNA: TGTGCCAGCAGCCCAGGACCCTTTCTCGGGGAGCTGTTTTTT.

This clonotype was seen ten or more times. V usage is TRBV5-4 and J usage is TRBJ2-3; the match to TRBD1 covers 7 bases. Germline V lookup: CDR1 SGHNT, CDR2 YYREEE (reference sequence). The CDR3 extends over 15 amino acids. The ends lost 4 bases at V and 0 bases at J; junction bases unmatched: 5. The CDR3 DNA reads as TGTGCCAGCAGCCCAAAGGGACAGAGCACAGATACGCAGTATTTT. It translates to CASSPKGQSTDTQYF. Full variable domain (rest looked up from reference TRBV5-4 and TRBJ2-3): ETGVTQSPTHLIKTRGQQVTLRCSSQSGHNTVSWYQQALGQGPQFIFQYYREEENGRGNFPPRFSGLQFPNYSSELNVNALELDDSALYLCASSPKGQSTDTQYFGPGTRLTVL.

This clonotype was seen repeatedly, ten times or more. This sequence joins TRBV29-1 and TRBJ2-2, with 10 bases fitting TRBD2. V dropped 7 bases and J dropped 7; count of bases not matched to a gene: 12. This CDR3 spans 15 amino acids. Looked up from germline, CDR1 is SQVTM and CDR2 is ANQGSEA. This CDR3 is CSAAPPSGRIGELFF. For the CDR3, the DNA is TGCAGCGCCGCGCCCCCTAGCGGGAGAATCGGGGAGCTGTTTTTT.

This clonotype was found many times. This rearrangement joins TRBV6-6 to TRBJ2-2; the match to TRBD1 covers 8 bases. Trimming removed 5 bases from V and 3 bases from J; junction bases left unmatched: 11. The germline V gene encodes CDR1 MNHNY and CDR2 SVGAGI (reference sequence). The CDR3 loop spans 17 amino acids. Written as DNA, the CDR3 is TGTGCCAGCAGTAACCCCCATTCAGGGGGCGACACCGGGGAGCTGTTTTTT. Residues: CASSNPHSGGDTGELFF.

This clonotype was seen many times. The V and J genes are TRBV2 and TRBJ2-3; perhaps TRBD1 as D (6 bases). The CDR3 runs to 14 residues. Germline lookup yields CDR1 SNHLY and CDR2 FYNNEI. V was shortened by 9 bases and J by 2 bases, with 15 bases between the two germline ends. For the CDR3, the DNA is TGTGCCAGTCAGAGGGGGACCTACACAGATACGCAGTATTTT. Its translation: CASQRGTYTDTQYF.

This clonotype was counted only a few times. CDR3 bases: TGCAGCGCAGGATCTAGCGGAAGCTACAATGAGCAGTTCTTC. Encoded protein: CSAGSSGSYNEQFF. The gene calls are TRBV29-1 and TRBJ2-1; the match to TRBD2 covers 7 bases. V gave up 7 bases and J gave up 3 bases; unmatched junction bases: 9. CDR1 SQVTM and CDR2 ANQGSEA come from the germline V gene. The CDR3 is 14 amino acids.

This clonotype was seen many times. The chain combines TRBV7-6 with TRBJ1-5; D not certain. Trimming left V 1 base short and J 6 bases short, with 13 bases between. Germline-derived CDR1 and CDR2 are SGHVS and FNYEAQ. CDR3 length: 15 residues. The CDR3, as DNA: TGTGCCAGCAGCTTAGATGAGGGTAAATCTCAGCCCCAGCATTTT. It is translated as CASSLDEGKSQPQHF.

Points on this clonotype: This likely reflects a read error, since a far larger clone is one base away. The CDR3 reads CASSLRARGIQETQFF. CDR3 DNA sequence: TGTGCCAGCAGCTTGCGGGCGCGGGGGATACAAGAGACCCAGTTCTTC. The rearrangement links TRBV5-3 to TRBJ2-1; TRBD2 matches 7 bases. TRBV5-3 is recorded as an ORF, its role being uncertain. CDR3 size: 16 residues.

This clonotype was seen repeatedly, ten times or more. The CDR3 nucleotides are TGTGCCATCGGGTCGGGGACGGGGAACACTGAAGCTTTCTTT. Its translation is CAIGSGTGNTEAFF. This chain connects TRBV10-3 to TRBJ1-1, with D possibly being TRBD1 (5 bases). The germline V and J ends were trimmed by 8 bases and 1 base, with 14 bases remaining between them. Germline CDR1 ENHRY, CDR2 SYGVKD. There are 14 residues in the CDR3.

The table lists this clonotype with many counts. The chain couples TRBV6-2 or TRBV6-3 to TRBJ1-1, with 7 bases matching TRBD1. Trimming removed 5 bases from V and 2 bases from J; junction bases left unmatched: 2. The germline V gene encodes CDR1 MNHEY and CDR2 SVGEGT. This CDR3 is built from 13 residues. The CDR3 reads CASSTGANTEAFF. In DNA, the CDR3 is TGTGCCAGCAGTACAGGGGCTAACACTGAAGCTTTCTTT.

This clonotype appeared many times. The rearrangement joins TRBV2 to TRBJ1-3; D is uncertain. The CDR3 spans 12 residues. Trimming left V 4 bases short and J 6 bases short, with 7 bases between. Germline CDR1 is SNHLY and CDR2 is FYNNEI. CDR3: CASSVGINTIYF. Written as DNA, the CDR3 is TGTGCCAGCAGTGTCGGCATAAACACCATATATTTT.

This clonotype was counted only a few times. J is TRBJ1-2 and V is TRBV2; possibly TRBD1 for D (6 bases). The CDR3 extends over 14 amino acids. Trimming stripped 2 bases from V and 4 bases from J, with 11 bases between. Germline V gives CDR1 SNHLY, CDR2 FYNNEI. CDR3 amino acids: CASSETAGAYGYTF. CDR3 coding DNA: TGTGCCAGCAGTGAAACGGCAGGGGCCTATGGCTACACCTTC.

The chain employs TRBV29-1 and TRBJ2-5; D might be TRBD1 or TRBD2, each matching 5 bases. Trimming stripped 3 bases from V and 0 bases from J, with 14 bases between. The germline V gene has CDR1 SQVTM and CDR2 ANQGSEA. This CDR3 has 15 residues. The CDR3, as DNA: TGCAGCGTTGACGGGACCCTATTGCACCAAGAGACCCAGTACTTC. Translated, it gives CSVDGTLLHQETQYF.

This clonotype has a count of ten or more. This chain uses TRBV6-5 with TRBJ2-2, with D perhaps assigned TRBD1 or TRBD2 (6 bases each). Per the germline V gene, CDR1 is MNHEY and CDR2 is SVGAGI. This CDR3 is built from 15 residues. Trimming cost V 2 bases and J 5 bases, with 12 bases left between them. CDR3 in DNA: TGTGCCAGCAGTTACGGCAGGGGAGGTACCGGGGAGCTGTTTTTT. Amino acids: CASSYGRGGTGELFF.

This clonotype was counted ten times or more. The V and J genes are TRBV7-9 and TRBJ1-1; D not certain. V dropped 5 bases and J dropped 2 bases, with 6 bases sitting between them. CDR1 and CDR2 from the germline V gene are SEHNR and FQNEAQ (reference sequence). This CDR3 comprises 12 residues. CDR3 sequence reads: CASSPLNTEAFF. The DNA for the CDR3 is TGTGCCAGCAGCCCCCTTAACACTGAAGCTTTCTTT.

This clonotype was counted at least ten times. The rearrangement links TRBV28 to TRBJ1-5, with 7 bases that match TRBD1. The V gene's germline CDR1 is MDHEN and CDR2 SYDVKM. V gave up 1 base and J gave up 5 bases; unmatched junction bases: 8. CDR3 length equals 16 residues. Written as DNA, the CDR3 is TGTGCCAGCAGTTTATCCCCAGGGGGGCAAGATCAGCCCCAGCATTTT. This encodes CASSLSPGGQDQPQHF.

This clonotype was detected many times. The V call is TRBV2, the J call TRBJ1-3; TRBD1 matches at 7 bases. Germline lookup yields CDR1 SNHLY and CDR2 FYNNEI. This CDR3 has 15 amino acids. Unmatched junction bases numbered 5, after V lost 5 bases and J lost 1 base. CDR3 bases: TGTGCCAGCAGTTGGTTCAGGGGGTCTGGAAACACCATATATTTT. This codes for CASSWFRGSGNTIYF.

Ten or more counts support this clonotype. The V gene is TRBV7-3, the J gene TRBJ2-2; D gene ambiguous. This CDR3 has 12 residues. Germline V gives CDR1 SGHTA, CDR2 FQGTGA. The ends were cut back, 5 bases at V and 7 bases at J, with 8 bases in the middle. As DNA, the CDR3 is TGTGCCAGCAGCATCTACGGCGGGGAGCTGTTTTTT. Protein: CASSIYGGELFF.

This clonotype was recorded at least ten times. This chain joins TRBV18 and TRBJ2-3; D tentatively fits TRBD1 or TRBD2 (6 bases each). Looked up from germline, CDR1 is KGHSH and CDR2 is LQKENI. V lost 4 bases to trimming and J lost 2 bases, with 10 bases between them. The CDR3 covers 14 residues. CDR3 DNA sequence: TGTGCCAGCTCACGGGGGGCCACCACAGATACGCAGTATTTT. Translating gives CASSRGATTDTQYF.

At least ten counts were recorded for this clonotype. The CDR3 sequence is CASSIDPYLGGAFF. The CDR3 DNA reads TGTGCCAGTAGTATAGACCCTTACCTCGGGGGAGCTTTCTTT. The chain uses TRBV19 and TRBJ1-1; perhaps TRBD1 as D (5 bases). The germline V gene has CDR1 LNHDA and CDR2 SQIVND (reference sequence). V dropped 0 bases and J dropped 10 bases, with 15 bases sitting between them. This CDR3 comprises 14 residues.

Ten or more counts support this clonotype. The genes are TRBV20-1 and TRBJ2-3; D may be TRBD2 (6 bases). Trimming left V 5 bases short and J 5 bases short, with 11 bases between. CDR3 size: 12 residues. Looked up from germline, CDR1 is DFQATT and CDR2 is SNEGSKA (reference sequence). CDR3 region: CSAGPTRDTQYF. The CDR3 coding sequence is TGCAGTGCTGGACCGACTAGAGATACGCAGTATTTT.

The chain carries TRBV29-1 and TRBJ1-1, with 7 bases aligning to TRBD1. With V trimmed by 2 bases and J by 7 bases, 10 bases remained unmatched. The CDR3 is 14 residues long. CDR1 and CDR2 from the germline V gene are SQVTM and ANQGSEA. The CDR3 DNA sequence: TGCAGCGTTGAACTTGGGTCGACAGGGCGTGAAGCTTTCTTT. It specifies CSVELGSTGREAFF.

This clonotype was counted only a few times. The V call is TRBV5-4, the J call TRBJ1-2, with 7 bases matching TRBD1. Germline V gives CDR1 SGHNT, CDR2 YYREEE (reference sequence). Germline trimming cut 1 base from V and 1 base from J; bases unmatched to any gene: 4. The CDR3 totals 15 residues. The CDR3 coding sequence is TGTGCCAGCAGCTTGCCGACAGGGATTAACTATGGCTACACCTTC. Translation: CASSLPTGINYGYTF. The whole variable domain, remainder taken from reference TRBV5-4 and TRBJ1-2, is ETGVTQSPTHLIKTRGQQVTLRCSSQSGHNTVSWYQQALGQGPQFIFQYYREEENGRGNFPPRFSGLQFPNYSSELNVNALELDDSALYLCASSLPTGINYGYTFGSGTRLTVV.

This clonotype came up a few times. This rearrangement joins TRBV2 to TRBJ2-7; 9 bases map to TRBD1. Per the germline V gene, CDR1 is SNHLY and CDR2 is FYNNEI. V lost 5 bases, J lost 2 bases, and 7 bases stayed unmatched. The CDR3 totals 15 residues. This CDR3 is CASSTGRQGAYEQYF. For the CDR3, the DNA is TGTGCCAGCAGTACCGGGCGACAGGGGGCCTACGAGCAGTACTTC.

This clonotype has at least ten counts. The chain couples TRBV3-1 to TRBJ2-7; 16 bases agree with TRBD2. The germline V gene encodes CDR1 LGHDT and CDR2 YNNKEL (reference sequence). There are 18 residues in the CDR3. Trimming at V came to 4 bases and at J to 4 bases, leaving 10 bases not matched to a gene. The CDR3 region is CASSRPGLAGGPEYEQYF. The CDR3 DNA reads as TGTGCCAGCAGCCGCCCGGGACTAGCGGGAGGGCCGGAGTACGAGCAGTACTTC.

The table lists this clonotype with many counts. The chain is built from TRBV5-1 and TRBJ2-7, with a possible D match to TRBD2 (5 bases). The CDR3 length is 13 residues. Looked up from germline, CDR1 is SGHRS and CDR2 is YFSETQ. Trimming pared 1 base from V and 4 bases from J, leaving 9 bases between. The CDR3 nucleotides read TGCGCCAGCAGCTTGTTCGCGGGTTACGAGCAGTACTTC. Translated, it gives CASSLFAGYEQYF.